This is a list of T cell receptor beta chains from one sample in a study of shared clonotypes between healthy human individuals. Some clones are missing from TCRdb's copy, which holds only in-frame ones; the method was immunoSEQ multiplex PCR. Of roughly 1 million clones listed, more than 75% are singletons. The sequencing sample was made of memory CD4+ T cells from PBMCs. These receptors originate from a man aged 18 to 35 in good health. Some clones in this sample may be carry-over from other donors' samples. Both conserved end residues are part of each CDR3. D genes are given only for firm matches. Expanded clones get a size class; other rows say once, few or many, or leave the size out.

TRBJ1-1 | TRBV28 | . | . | TGTGCCAGCAGTTTAAGACAAATTAACACTGAAGCTTTCTTT | CASSLRQINTEAFF
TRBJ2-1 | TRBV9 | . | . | TGTGCCAGCAGCGTAACCAGCGGCTACCGAAATGAGCAGTTCTTC | CASSVTSGYRNEQFF
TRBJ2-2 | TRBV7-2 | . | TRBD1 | TGTGCCAGCAGCTTAAGGGCAGGGGGGAACACCGGGGAGCTGTTTTTT | CASSLRAGGNTGELFF
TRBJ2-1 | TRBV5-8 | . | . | TGTGCCAGCAGCTTGGGACCAGGCTCCTACAATGAGCAGTTCTTC | CASSLGPGSYNEQFF
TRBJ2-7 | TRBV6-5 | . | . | TGTGCCAGCATGTCGGCTAGCGAAACCTACGAGCAGTACTTC | CASMSASETYEQYF
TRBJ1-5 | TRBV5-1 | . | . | TGCGCCAGCAGCAATGACGGTGGTAATCAGCCCCAGCATTTT | CASSNDGGNQPQHF
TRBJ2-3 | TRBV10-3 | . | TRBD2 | TGTGCCATCAAAGTTACAGCGGGGGGTGGGGATACGCAGTATTTT | CAIKVTAGGGDTQYF
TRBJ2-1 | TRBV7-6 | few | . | TGTGCCAGCAGCTCGAGGATCAGGGGTGCCTCCTACAATGAGCAGTTCTTC | CASSSRIRGASYNEQFF
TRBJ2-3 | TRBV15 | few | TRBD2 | TGTGCCACCAGCAGAGTAAGAGGGAGGGCCGACTATACGCAGTATTTT | CATSRVRGRADYTQYF
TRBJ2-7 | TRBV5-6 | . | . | TGTGCCAGCAGCCCCCGGTGGGTTAGCTACGAGCAGTACTTC | CASSPRWVSYEQYF
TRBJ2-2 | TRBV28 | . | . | TGTGCCAGCAGTAGGAGACTTCAGAACACCGGGGAGCTGTTTTTT | CASSRRLQNTGELFF
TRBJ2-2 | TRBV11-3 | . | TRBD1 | TGTGCCAGCAGCCTGGGACAGGGGGCGGGCGGGGAGCTGTTTTTT | CASSLGQGAGGELFF
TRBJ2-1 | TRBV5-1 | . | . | TGCGCCAGCAGTTCTGGGAGTCTGTACAATGAGCAGTTCTTC | CASSSGSLYNEQFF
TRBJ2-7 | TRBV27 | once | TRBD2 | TGTGCCAGCAGTTTTCCTTCTAGCGGGTCATCTTACGAGCAGTACTTC | CASSFPSSGSSYEQYF
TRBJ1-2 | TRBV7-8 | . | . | TGTGCCAGCAGCTTTCAGGGGAGCTATGGCTACACCTTC | CASSFQGSYGYTF
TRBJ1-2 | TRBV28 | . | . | TGTGCCAGCAGTTTAATACCGACCGGGATGGGCTACACCTTC | CASSLIPTGMGYTF
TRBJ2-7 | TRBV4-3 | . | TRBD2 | TGCGCCAGCAGCCAAGACCCCACTAGCGGGAGGAGCAGCGAGCAGTACTTC | CASSQDPTSGRSSEQYF
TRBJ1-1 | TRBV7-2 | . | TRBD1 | TGTGCCAGCAGCTTAGTTCCGGACAGGGGCATCGAAGCTTTCTTT | CASSLVPDRGIEAFF
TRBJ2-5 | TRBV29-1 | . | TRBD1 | TGCAGCGTTGAACGACTGTTTGCAGGGACAGGCCAAGAGACCCAGTACTTC | CSVERLFAGTGQETQYF
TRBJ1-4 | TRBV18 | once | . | TGTGCCAGCTCACCCCCTACACAGGAAAAACTGTTTTTT | CASSPPTQEKLFF
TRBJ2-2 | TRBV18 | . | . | TGTGCCAGCTCACCAGGGGCGGAGGGGGAGCTGTTTTTT | CASSPGAEGELFF
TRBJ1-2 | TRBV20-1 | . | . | TGCAGTGCCAGGGAGGACTATGGCTACACCTTC | CSAREDYGYTF
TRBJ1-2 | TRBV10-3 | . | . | TGTGCCATCAGTGGGGACGGTAACTATGGCTACACCTTC | CAISGDGNYGYTF
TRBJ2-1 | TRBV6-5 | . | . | TGTGCCAGCAGTTACTCCGGGGCTAGCTCATACAATGAGCAGTTCTTC | CASSYSGASSYNEQFF
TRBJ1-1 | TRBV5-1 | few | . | TGCGCCAGCAGCGGGTTAGGGGGAAACACTGAAGCTTTCTTT | CASSGLGGNTEAFF
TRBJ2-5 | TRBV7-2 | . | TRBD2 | TGTGCCAGCAGCTTAAGTAGCGGGAGCGCTGGGGAGACCCAGTACTTC | CASSLSSGSAGETQYF